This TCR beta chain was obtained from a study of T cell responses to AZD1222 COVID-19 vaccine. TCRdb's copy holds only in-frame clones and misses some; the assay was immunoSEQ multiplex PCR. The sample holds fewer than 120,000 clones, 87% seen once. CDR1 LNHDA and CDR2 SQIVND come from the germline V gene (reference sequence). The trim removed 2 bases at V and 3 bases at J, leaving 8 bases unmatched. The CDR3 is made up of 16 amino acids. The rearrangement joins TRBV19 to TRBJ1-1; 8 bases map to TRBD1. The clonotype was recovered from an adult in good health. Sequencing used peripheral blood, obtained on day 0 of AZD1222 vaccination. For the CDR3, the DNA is TGTGCCAGTAGTATATATCAGGGGGCTGAGGACACTGAAGCTTTCTTT. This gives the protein CASSIYQGAEDTEAFF.